This TCR beta chain comes out of a study of blood T cell repertoires in COVID-19. Across the whole study: The samples span acute and convalescent COVID-19 from the United States, Italy and Spain. From T cells, B-cell-depleted T cells, or PBMCs came the material, which was cDNA or gDNA.

V was shortened by 2 bases and J by 2 bases, with 8 bases between the two germline ends. This CDR3 contains 14 residues. The V gene's germline CDR1 is MDHEN and CDR2 SYDVKM. Clones were sequenced by immunoSEQ multiplex PCR, and TCRdb holds only the in-frame ones, with some missing. The sample carries over 200,000 clones, 87% recorded once. The sequenced sample consisted of peripheral blood. This receptor was identified in a woman aged 18-29 years who had recovered from COVID-19. This rearrangement joins TRBV28 to TRBJ2-3; D call uncertain. The CDR3 is CASSLPQNTDTQYF. The CDR3 bases are TGTGCCAGCAGTTTACCCCAGAACACAGATACGCAGTATTTT.